This T cell receptor (beta chain) derives from a study of blood T cells in healthy people across ages (dated by TCRdb to between 2014 and 2016). At the level of the whole study: In model experiments, roughly one uniquely barcoded TCR beta cDNA molecule per two T cells was captured by template switching. To track age-related changes in TCR beta repertoire diversity, the study relied on deep sequencing normalized with unique cDNA molecular identifiers. The donors were divided into four age groups: young (average around 16 years), middle-aged (under 40), aged (62) and long-lived (about 80). To avoid experimental bias, donors of different ages were distributed randomly across sequencing lanes. The study analyzed two additional independent replicas of 1 million unique cDNA reads from the same blood draw for two donors, one aged 18 to 30 and one aged 80 or older. Beyond this particular receptor, the publication reports: Total diversity estimates from one million sequenced T cells were considered lower bounds and underestimates. There was a strong correlation between observed TCR beta diversity and the percentage of naive T cells measured by flow cytometry. Observed TCR beta diversity per million T cells fell roughly linearly with age, and a significant reduction was already apparent by age approximately 41. Compared with the aged group, more naive CD4+ T cells, fewer expanded clones and increased TCR diversity were shown by the long-lived group, suggesting age selection. Because donor CMV infection status was unknown, age-related changes in expanded clonotypes were potentially confounded. Since profiling was done on bulk unsorted PBMCs, naive and antigen-experienced compartments could not be conclusively compared.

A note on this clonotype: Its antigen remains undetermined. No quality values exist for individual bases; no much larger clone is one base distant.

Receptor amplification or capture employed 5' RACE. For sequencing, an Illumina HiSeq 2500 was employed. A second roughly 6 to 12 cycle PCR used a sample-barcoded 5' primer and a J-beta primer mix. Each TCR beta cDNA molecule received a unique molecular identifier from a template-switch 5' adaptor carrying 12 random nucleotides. Each sample yielded at least 2.5 million CDR3-containing paired-end reads. The Mint cDNA synthesis kit, primed by a TRBC-specific oligonucleotide, was used to synthesize first-strand cDNA from all RNA. Following uracil-DNA glycosylase treatment, all cDNA underwent a first 18-cycle PCR with the universal primers M1SS and BC2_uni_R. The paper's processing steps were these. Each sample was normalized by randomly selecting 1 million high-quality reads, each carrying a distinct molecular identifier. Reads with shared molecular identifiers were discarded instead of being binned into consensus sequences. CDR3 identification, clonotype clustering and error correction used MiTCR with a Q25 quality threshold and the strictest error-elimination algorithm. Lower-bound total TCR beta diversity was estimated with a nonparametric unseen species model using Euler transformation. TCRdb reprocessed the public reads (quality trimming at Q25 with fastp, clone calling with MiXCR) and kept in-frame beta chains. Under each unique CDR3 protein, matching rows form one entry showing the most common genes and DNA. These V and J calls originate from TCRdb's pipeline instead of the authors' own analysis. Recorded for this sample are about 830,000 distinct CDR3 sequences; roughly 60% of them occurred a single time. The ten largest clones capture 20% to 25% of the sample.

Systemically healthy Caucasian individuals from Russia, around 38 in total and aged about 6 to 90 years, were included as donors. Roughly 9 milliliters of peripheral blood were drawn from each donor into EDTA-treated Vacutainer tubes. Ficoll-Paque density-gradient centrifugation was used to isolate PBMCs, with at least 7 million per sample. Trizol reagent was used to extract total RNA from the PBMCs, yielding at least 5 micrograms per sample. Naive CD45RAhigh/CD27high T cell percentages were measured by flow cytometry on a PBMC aliquot from every donor. Inclusive of the bounding cysteine and phenylalanine, the CDR3 is 14 residues long. Solely the CDR3 DNA is kept, with 42 bases framed from the first base. The CDR1 and CDR2 encoded by the germline V gene are SNHLY and FYNNEI.

Specimen: blood. The chain was built from TRBV2 and TRBJ2-5, with 8 bases matching TRBD1. The DNA end lines up better with TRBJ2-7; the J call may be wrong. This TCR was recovered from a young man in good health. The nucleotide sequence is given as TGTGCCAGCAGGGAATGGGACAGGAGATACGAGCAGTACTTC. Translated, it reads CASREWDRRYEQYF.